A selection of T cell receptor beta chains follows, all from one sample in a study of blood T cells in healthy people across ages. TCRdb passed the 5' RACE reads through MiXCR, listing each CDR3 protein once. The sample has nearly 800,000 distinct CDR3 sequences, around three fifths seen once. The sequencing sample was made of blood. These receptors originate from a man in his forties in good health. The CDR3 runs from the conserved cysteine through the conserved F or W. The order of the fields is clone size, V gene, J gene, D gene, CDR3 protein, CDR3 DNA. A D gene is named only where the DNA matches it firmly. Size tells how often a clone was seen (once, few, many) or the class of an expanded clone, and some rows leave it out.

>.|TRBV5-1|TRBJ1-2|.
CASSPNHIGDLYGYTF
TGCGCCAGCAGCCCCAACCATATCGGGGACCTCTATGGCTACACCTTC
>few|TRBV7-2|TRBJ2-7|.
CASSLFVRASYEQYF
TGTGCCAGCAGCTTATTTGTGCGGGCTTCCTACGAGCAGTACTTC
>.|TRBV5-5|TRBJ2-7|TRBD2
CASSRGVTANEQYF
TGTGCCAGCAGTCGGGGGGTAACAGCGAACGAGCAGTACTTC
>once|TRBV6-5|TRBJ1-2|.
CASNPVGETNYGYTF
TGTGCCAGCAACCCGGTCGGGGAAACTAACTATGGCTACACCTTC
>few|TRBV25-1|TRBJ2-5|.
CASSEYTEKETQYF
TGTGCCAGCAGTGAATACACAGAAAAAGAGACCCAGTACTTC
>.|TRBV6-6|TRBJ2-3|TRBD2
CASSYLAGFDADTQYF
TGTGCCAGCAGTTACCTAGCGGGGTTCGACGCAGATACGCAGTATTTT
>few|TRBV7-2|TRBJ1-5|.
CASSLTIASNQPQHF
TGTGCCAGCAGCTTGACCATAGCCAGCAATCAGCCCCAGCATTTT
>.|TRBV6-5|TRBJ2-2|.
CASTAASENTGELFF
TGTGCCAGCACAGCCGCTAGCGAGAACACCGGGGAGCTGTTTTTT
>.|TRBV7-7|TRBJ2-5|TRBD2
CASSFFGTSAQETQYF
TGTGCCAGCAGCTTCTTCGGGACTAGCGCACAAGAGACCCAGTACTTC
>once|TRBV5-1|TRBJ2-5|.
CASSIRTQETQYF
TGCGCCAGCAGCATCAGGACCCAAGAGACCCAGTACTTC
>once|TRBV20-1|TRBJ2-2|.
CSARRPQQGNTGELFF
TGCAGTGCTAGGCGCCCCCAGCAAGGAAACACCGGGGAGCTGTTTTTT
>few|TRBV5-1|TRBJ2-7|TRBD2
CASSLDRPGLVSCEQYF
TGCGCCAGCAGCTTGGACAGACCGGGACTAGTATCGTGCGAGCAGTACTTC
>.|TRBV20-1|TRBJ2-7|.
CSARVPSSAIYEQYF
TGCAGTGCTAGGGTTCCTAGCAGCGCTATCTACGAGCAGTACTTC
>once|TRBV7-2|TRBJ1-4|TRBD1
CASSLGTDATNEKLFF
TGCGCCAGCAGCTTAGGGACAGACGCAACTAATGAAAAACTGTTTTTT
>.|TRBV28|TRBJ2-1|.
CATMLGASYNEQFF
TGTGCCACCATGCTGGGGGCGAGTTACAATGAGCAGTTCTTC
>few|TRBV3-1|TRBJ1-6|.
CASSQEDTRDSPLHF
TGTGCCAGCAGCCAAGAAGATACTCGGGATTCACCCCTCCACTTT
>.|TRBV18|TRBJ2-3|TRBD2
CASSPPAGGPGDTQYF
TGTGCCAGCTCACCACCAGCGGGGGGGCCTGGAGATACGCAGTATTTT
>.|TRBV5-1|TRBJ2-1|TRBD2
CASSPRTSGGSANEQFF
TGCGCCAGCAGCCCAAGGACTAGCGGGGGGTCGGCAAATGAGCAGTTCTTC
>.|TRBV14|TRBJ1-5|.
CASSQLGVGQPQHF
TGTGCCAGCAGCCAACTCGGGGTTGGTCAGCCCCAGCATTTT
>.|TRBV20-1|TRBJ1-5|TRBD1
CSARPDRVEPQHF
TGCAGTGCTAGACCGGACAGGGTGGAGCCCCAGCATTTT
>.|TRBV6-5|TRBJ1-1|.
CASRTVRVGNTEAFF
TGTGCCAGCCGGACGGTGAGAGTAGGGAACACTGAAGCTTTCTTT
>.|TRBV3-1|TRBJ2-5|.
CASSQDRKGGGETQYF
TGTGCCAGCAGCCAAGATAGGAAGGGTGGCGGGGAGACCCAGTACTTC
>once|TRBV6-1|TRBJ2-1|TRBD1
CASRPDRGPTYEQFF
TGTGCCAGCAGGCCGGACAGGGGGCCCACTTATGAGCAGTTCTTC
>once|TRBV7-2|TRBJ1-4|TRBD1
CASSFDPGGAEKLFF
TGTGCCAGCAGCTTTGACCCAGGGGGCGCGGAAAAACTGTTTTTT
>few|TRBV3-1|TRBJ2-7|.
CASSGRSGGYEQYF
TGTGCCAGCAGCGGGAGAAGCGGAGGATACGAGCAGTACTTC
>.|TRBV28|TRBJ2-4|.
CASSKADIQYF
TGTGCCAGCTCAAAGGCGGACATTCAGTACTTC
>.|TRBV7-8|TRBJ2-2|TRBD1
CASSSDRVNTGELFF
TGTGCCAGCAGCTCCGACAGGGTGAACACCGGGGAGCTGTTTTTT
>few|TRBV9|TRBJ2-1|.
CASNRGQISYNEQFF
TGTGCCAGCAACCGAGGACAGATCTCCTACAATGAGCAGTTCTTC
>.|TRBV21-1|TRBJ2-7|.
CASIKPRPVNYEQYF
TGTGCCAGCATTAAACCCCGACCGGTAAACTACGAGCAGTACTTC
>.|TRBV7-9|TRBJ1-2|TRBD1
CASSLNDREYGYTF
TGTGCCAGCAGCTTAAATGACAGGGAGTATGGCTACACCTTC
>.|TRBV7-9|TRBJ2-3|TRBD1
CVSSFTLGQGTDTQYF
TGTGTCAGCAGCTTTACACTGGGACAGGGCACAGATACGCAGTATTTT
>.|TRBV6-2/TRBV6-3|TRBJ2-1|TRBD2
CASSYPSGRSYEQFF
TGTGCCAGCAGTTACCCTAGCGGGAGATCCTACGAGCAGTTCTTC
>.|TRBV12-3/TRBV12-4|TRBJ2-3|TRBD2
CASSERELAGNTQYF
TGTGCCAGCAGTGAGCGGGAGTTGGCCGGGAATACGCAGTATTTT
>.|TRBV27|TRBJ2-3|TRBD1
CASSLSRTGKITDTQYF
TGTGCCAGCAGTTTATCGAGGACAGGAAAAATAACAGATACGCAGTATTTT
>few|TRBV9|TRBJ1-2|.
CASSVTGGDYGYTF
TGTGCCAGCAGCGTAACTGGGGGTGACTATGGCTACACCTTC
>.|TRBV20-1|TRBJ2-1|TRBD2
CSARDFGLAENEQFF
TGCAGTGCTAGAGATTTTGGACTAGCGGAAAATGAGCAGTTCTTC
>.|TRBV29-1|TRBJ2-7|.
CSASQGKMGYEQYF
TGCAGCGCCTCGCAGGGCAAGATGGGCTACGAGCAGTACTTC
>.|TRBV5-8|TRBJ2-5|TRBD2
CASSLTLGLAGVGDKETQYF
TGTGCCAGCAGCTTGACTCTGGGACTAGCGGGAGTCGGAGATAAAGAGACCCAGTACTTC
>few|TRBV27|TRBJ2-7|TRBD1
CASSRTGFEQYF
TGTGCCAGCAGCCGGACAGGATTCGAGCAGTACTTC
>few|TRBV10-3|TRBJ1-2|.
CAISKNRARDNYGYTF
TGTGCCATCAGTAAAAACCGGGCCCGGGATAACTATGGCTACACCTTC
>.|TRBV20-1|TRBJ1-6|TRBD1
CSARDGPQGAMNSPLHF
TGCAGTGCTAGAGATGGTCCGCAGGGGGCGATGAATTCACCCCTCCACTTT
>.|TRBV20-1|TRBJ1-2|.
CSARQRTTNYGYTF
TGCAGTGCTAGACAGAGGACAACGAACTATGGCTACACCTTC
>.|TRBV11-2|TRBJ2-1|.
CASSLVVNEQFF
TGTGCCAGCAGTCTAGTGGTCAATGAGCAGTTCTTC
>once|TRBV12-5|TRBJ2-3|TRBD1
CASAEGQGADTQYF
TGTGCTAGTGCCGAGGGACAGGGTGCAGATACGCAGTATTTT
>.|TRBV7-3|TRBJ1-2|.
CASSPQPEAGDGYTF
TGTGCCAGCAGCCCCCAACCGGAGGCAGGGGACGGCTACACCTTC
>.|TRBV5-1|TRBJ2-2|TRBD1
CASSPGQTNTGELFF
TGCGCCAGCAGTCCGGGACAGACTAACACCGGGGAGCTGTTTTTT
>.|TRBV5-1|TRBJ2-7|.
CASSPKPLERDTSYEQYF
TGCGCCAGCAGCCCAAAGCCTCTAGAACGGGACACCTCCTACGAGCAGTACTTC
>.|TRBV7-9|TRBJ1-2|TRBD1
CASSTGQGPNYGYTF
TGTGCCAGCAGCACAGGACAGGGCCCTAACTATGGCTACACCTTC
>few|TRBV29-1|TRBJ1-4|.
CSVSWGRGEKLFF
TGCAGCGTTTCCTGGGGCCGAGGGGAAAAACTGTTTTTT
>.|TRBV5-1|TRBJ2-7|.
CASSASTGAHEHYF
TGCGCCAGCAGCGCCTCGACAGGAGCCCACGAGCATTACTTC
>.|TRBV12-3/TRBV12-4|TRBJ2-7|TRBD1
CASSFGTGDHEQYF
TGTGCCAGCAGTTTCGGGACAGGGGACCATGAGCAGTACTTC
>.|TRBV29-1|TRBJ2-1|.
CSVVQPPYNEQFF
TGCAGCGTTGTCCAGCCCCCGTACAATGAGCAGTTCTTC
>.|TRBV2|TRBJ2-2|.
CASSEQGGIAGELFF
TGTGCCAGCAGTGAACAGGGTGGTATAGCGGGGGAGCTGTTTTTT
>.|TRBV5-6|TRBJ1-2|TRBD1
CASSFGQGPHGYTF
TGTGCCAGCAGCTTTGGACAGGGTCCTCATGGCTACACCTTC